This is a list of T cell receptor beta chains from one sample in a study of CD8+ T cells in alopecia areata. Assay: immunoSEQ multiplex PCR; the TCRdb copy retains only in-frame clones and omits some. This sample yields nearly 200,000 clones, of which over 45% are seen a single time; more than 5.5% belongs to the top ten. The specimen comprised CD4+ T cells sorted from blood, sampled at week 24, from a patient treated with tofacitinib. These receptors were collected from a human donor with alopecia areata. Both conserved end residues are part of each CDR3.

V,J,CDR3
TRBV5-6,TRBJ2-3,CASSLNGGNTDTQYF
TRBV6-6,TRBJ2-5,CASSYGTRDETQYF
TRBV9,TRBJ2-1,CASSDRGGERYNEQFF
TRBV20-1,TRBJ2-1,CSVDRANEQFF
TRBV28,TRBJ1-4,CASSGTGLSGEKLFF
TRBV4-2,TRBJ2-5,CASSQVNGESQYF
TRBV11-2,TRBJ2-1,CASSAASSGAYNEQFF
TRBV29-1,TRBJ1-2,CSVERDRYYGYTF
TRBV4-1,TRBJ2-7,CASSQDPLRQPDTYEQYF
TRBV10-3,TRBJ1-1,CATGDRGMNTEAFF
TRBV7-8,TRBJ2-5,CASSLLGSQQETQYF
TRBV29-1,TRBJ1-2,CSVNRGFGYTF
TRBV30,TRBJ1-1,CAWSQGQNTEAFF
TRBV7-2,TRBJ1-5,CASSLVPGPNQPQHF
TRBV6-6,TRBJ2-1,CASSHPGLAISEQFF
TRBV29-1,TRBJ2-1,CSVSSYNEQFF
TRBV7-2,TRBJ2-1,CASSLTSGSSYEQFF
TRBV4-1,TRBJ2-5,CASRSSPREETQYF
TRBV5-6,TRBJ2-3,CASSFGSGPSTDTQYF
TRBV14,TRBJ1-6,CASSPLGKGQGSPLHF
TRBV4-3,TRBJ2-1,CASSQEAGYSGEQFF
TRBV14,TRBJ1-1,CASSAGLRDTEAFF
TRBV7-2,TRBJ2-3,CASSRLAGRTDTQYF
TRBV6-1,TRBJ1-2,CASGRGPYGYTF